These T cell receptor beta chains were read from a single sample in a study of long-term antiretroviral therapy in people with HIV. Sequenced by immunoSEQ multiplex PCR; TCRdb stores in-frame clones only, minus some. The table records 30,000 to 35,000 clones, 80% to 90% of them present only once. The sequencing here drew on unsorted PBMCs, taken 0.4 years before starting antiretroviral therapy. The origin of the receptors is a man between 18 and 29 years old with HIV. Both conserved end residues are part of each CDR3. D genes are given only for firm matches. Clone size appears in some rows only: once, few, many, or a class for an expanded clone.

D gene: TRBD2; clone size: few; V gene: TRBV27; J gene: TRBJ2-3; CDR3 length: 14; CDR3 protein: CASSLGLVSDTQYF; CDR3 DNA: TGTGCCAGCAGTCTAGGACTAGTATCAGATACGCAGTATTTT
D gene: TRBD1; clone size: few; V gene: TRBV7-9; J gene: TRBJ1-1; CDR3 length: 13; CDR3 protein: CASIGTANTEAFF; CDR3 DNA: TGTGCCAGCATTGGGACAGCGAACACTGAAGCTTTCTTT
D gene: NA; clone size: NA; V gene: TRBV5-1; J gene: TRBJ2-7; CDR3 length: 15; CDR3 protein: CASSVTGQGDTMQYF; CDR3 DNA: TGCGCCAGCAGCGTGACGGGACAAGGCGATACAATGCAGTACTTC
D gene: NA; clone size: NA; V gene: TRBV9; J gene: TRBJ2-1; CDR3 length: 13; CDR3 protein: CASSANPAYEQFF; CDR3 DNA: TGTGCCAGCAGCGCCAACCCAGCCTATGAGCAGTTCTTC
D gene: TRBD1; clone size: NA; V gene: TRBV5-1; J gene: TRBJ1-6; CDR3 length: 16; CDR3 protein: CATIDLGQGKTSPLHF; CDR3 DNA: TGCGCCACCATCGACCTAGGACAGGGGAAGACTTCACCCCTCCACTTT
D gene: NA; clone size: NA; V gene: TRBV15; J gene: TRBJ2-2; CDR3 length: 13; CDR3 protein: CATSSGNTGELFF; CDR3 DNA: TGTGCCACCAGTAGCGGGAACACCGGGGAGCTGTTTTTT
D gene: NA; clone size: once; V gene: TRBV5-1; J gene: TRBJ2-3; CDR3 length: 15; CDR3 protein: CASSLGGTRTDTQYF; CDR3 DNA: TGCGCCAGCAGCTTGGGAGGGACGCGCACAGATACGCAGTATTTT
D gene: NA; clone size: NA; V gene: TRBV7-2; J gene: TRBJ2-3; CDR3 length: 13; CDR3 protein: CASSPFRTDTQYF; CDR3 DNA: TGTGCCAGCAGCCCCTTCCGCACAGATACGCAGTATTTT
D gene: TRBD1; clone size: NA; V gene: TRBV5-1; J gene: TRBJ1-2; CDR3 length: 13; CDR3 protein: CASSEQGAVGYTF; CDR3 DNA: TGCGCCAGCAGCGAACAGGGGGCGGTTGGCTACACCTTC
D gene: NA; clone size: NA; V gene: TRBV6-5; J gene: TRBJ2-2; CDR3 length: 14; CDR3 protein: CASRHDRNTGELFF; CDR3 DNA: TGTGCCAGCAGACACGACAGGAACACCGGGGAGCTGTTTTTT
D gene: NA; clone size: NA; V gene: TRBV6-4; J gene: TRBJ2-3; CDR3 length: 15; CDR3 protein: CASSGTRGGTDTQYF; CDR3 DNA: TGTGCCAGCAGTGGGACTAGAGGGGGGACAGATACGCAGTATTTT
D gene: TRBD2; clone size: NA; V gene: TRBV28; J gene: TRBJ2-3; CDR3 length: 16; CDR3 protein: CASSAIAGGPGDTQYF; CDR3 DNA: TGTGCCAGCAGCGCTATAGCGGGAGGGCCAGGAGATACGCAGTATTTT
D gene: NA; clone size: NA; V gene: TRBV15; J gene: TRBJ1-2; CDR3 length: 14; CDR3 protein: CATSRPRRELGYTF; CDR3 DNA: TGTGCCACCAGCAGACCCCGGCGAGAATTGGGCTACACCTTC
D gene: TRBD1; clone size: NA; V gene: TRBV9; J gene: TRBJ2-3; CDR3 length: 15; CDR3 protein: CASSPGGLPTDTQYF; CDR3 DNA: TGTGCCAGCAGCCCAGGGGGTCTTCCCACAGATACGCAGTATTTT
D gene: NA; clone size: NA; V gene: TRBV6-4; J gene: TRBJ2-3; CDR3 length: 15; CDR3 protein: CASSVGSGDTDTQYF; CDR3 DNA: TGTGCCAGCAGTGTTGGTAGCGGTGACACAGATACGCAGTATTTT
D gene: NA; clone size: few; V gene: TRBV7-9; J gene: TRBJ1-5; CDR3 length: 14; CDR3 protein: CASSQTDSNQPQHF; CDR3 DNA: TGTGCCAGCAGCCAGACAGATAGCAATCAGCCCCAGCATTTT
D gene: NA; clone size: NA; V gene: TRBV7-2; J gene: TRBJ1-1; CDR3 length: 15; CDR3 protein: CASSLWQGIDTEAFF; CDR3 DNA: TGTGCCAGCAGCTTATGGCAGGGTATTGATACTGAAGCTTTCTTT
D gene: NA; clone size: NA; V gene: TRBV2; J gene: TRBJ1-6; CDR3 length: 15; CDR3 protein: CASSEGAGSYSPLHF; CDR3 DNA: TGTGCCAGCAGTGAAGGGGCAGGCTCCTATTCACCCCTCCACTTT
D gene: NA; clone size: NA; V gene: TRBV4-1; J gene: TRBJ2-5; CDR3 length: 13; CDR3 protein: CASSRGPRETQYF; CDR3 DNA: TGCGCCAGCTCCCGGGGTCCCCGGGAGACCCAGTACTTC
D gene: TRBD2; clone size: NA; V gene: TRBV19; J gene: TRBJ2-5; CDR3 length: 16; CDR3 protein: CASSINPAGLGETQYF; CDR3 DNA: TGTGCCAGTAGTATTAATCCAGCGGGGCTAGGAGAGACCCAGTACTTC
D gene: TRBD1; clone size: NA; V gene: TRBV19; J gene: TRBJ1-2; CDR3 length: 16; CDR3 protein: CASSPRTGTGIYGYTF; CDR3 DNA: TGTGCCAGTAGTCCCAGGACCGGGACAGGGATCTATGGCTACACCTTC
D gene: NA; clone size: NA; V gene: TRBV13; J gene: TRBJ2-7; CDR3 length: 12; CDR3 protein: CASSLLPYEQYF; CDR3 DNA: TGTGCCAGCAGCTTACTTCCATACGAGCAGTACTTC
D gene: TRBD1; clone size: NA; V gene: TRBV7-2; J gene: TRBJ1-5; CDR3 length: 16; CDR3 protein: CASSLEPGQSNQPQHF; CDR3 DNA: TGTGCCAGCAGCTTAGAGCCGGGACAGAGCAATCAGCCCCAGCATTTT
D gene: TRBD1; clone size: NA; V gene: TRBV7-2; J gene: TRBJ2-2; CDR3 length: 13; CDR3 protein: CASSSDRAGELFF; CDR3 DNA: TGTGCCAGCAGTTCGGACAGGGCCGGGGAGCTGTTTTTT
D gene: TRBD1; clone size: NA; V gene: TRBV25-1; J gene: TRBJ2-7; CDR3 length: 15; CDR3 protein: CASSDPGTGHYEQYF; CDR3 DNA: TGTGCCAGCAGTGACCCCGGGACAGGGCACTACGAGCAGTACTTC
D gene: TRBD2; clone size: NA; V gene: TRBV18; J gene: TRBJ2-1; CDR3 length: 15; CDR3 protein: CASSPPLAGVGEQFF; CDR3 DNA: TGTGCCAGCTCACCACCCCTAGCGGGAGTCGGAGAGCAGTTCTTC
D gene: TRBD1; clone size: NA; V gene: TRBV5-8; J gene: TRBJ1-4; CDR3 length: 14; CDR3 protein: CASSLRQGNEKLFF; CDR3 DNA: TGTGCCAGCAGCTTGCGACAGGGAAATGAAAAACTGTTTTTT
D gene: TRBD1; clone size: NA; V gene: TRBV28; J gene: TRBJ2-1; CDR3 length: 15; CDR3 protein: CASSLGTGSYNEQFF; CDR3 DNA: TGTGCCAGCAGTTTAGGGACAGGGTCCTACAATGAGCAGTTCTTC
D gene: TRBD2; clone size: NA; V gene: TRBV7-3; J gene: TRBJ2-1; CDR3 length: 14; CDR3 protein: CASSTGLAGEEQFF; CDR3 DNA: TGTGCCAGCAGCACAGGACTAGCGGGAGAGGAGCAGTTCTTC
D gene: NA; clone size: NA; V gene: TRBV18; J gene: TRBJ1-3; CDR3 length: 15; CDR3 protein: CASSEGVPSGNTIYF; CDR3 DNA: TGTGCCAGCTCCGAGGGTGTGCCCTCTGGAAACACCATATATTTT
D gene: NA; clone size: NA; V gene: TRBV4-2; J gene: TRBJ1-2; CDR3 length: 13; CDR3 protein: CASKENGLYGYTF; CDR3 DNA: TGTGCCAGCAAAGAAAACGGCCTGTATGGCTACACCTTC
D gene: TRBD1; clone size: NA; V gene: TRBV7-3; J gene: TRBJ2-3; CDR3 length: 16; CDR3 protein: CASSLAGTGGADTQYF; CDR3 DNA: TGTGCCAGCAGCTTGGCCGGGACAGGGGGAGCAGATACGCAGTATTTT
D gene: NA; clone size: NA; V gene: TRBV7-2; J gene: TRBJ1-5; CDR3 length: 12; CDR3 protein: CASSLGWQPQHF; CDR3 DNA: TGTGCCAGCAGCTTAGGATGGCAGCCCCAGCATTTT
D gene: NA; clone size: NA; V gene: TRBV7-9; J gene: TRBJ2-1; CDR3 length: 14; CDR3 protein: CASTREAHYNEQFF; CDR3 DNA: TGTGCCAGCACTAGGGAGGCCCACTACAATGAGCAGTTCTTC
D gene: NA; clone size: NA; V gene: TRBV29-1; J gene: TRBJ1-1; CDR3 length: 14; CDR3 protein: CSVSPGLLNTEAFF; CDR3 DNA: TGCAGCGTATCCCCGGGACTACTGAACACTGAAGCTTTCTTT
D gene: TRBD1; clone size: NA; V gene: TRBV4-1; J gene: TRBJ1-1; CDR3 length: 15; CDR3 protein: CASSQPLTGSAEAFF; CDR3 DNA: TGCGCCAGCAGCCAGCCACTGACAGGGAGCGCTGAAGCTTTCTTT
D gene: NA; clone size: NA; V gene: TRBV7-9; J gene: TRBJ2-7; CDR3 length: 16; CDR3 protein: CASSLGGSGPSYEQYF; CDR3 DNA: TGTGCCAGCAGCTTAGGGGGCAGTGGACCCTCCTACGAGCAGTACTTC
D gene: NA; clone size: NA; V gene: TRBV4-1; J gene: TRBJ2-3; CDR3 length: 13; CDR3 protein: CASSQETASTQYF; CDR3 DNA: TGCGCCAGCAGCCAGGAGACAGCATCTACGCAGTATTTT
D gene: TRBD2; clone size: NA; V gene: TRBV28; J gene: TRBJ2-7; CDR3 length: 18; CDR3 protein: CASSLWGSGTSGPYEQYF; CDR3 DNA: TGTGCCAGCAGTTTATGGGGGTCCGGGACTAGCGGCCCCTACGAGCAGTACTTC
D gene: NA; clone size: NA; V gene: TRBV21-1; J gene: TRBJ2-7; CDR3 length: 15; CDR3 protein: CASSNRRTGEDEQYF; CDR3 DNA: TGTGCCAGCAGCAATAGGCGGACAGGGGAAGACGAGCAGTACTTC
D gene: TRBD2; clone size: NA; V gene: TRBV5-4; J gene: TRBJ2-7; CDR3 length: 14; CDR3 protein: CASSQDSSGYEQYF; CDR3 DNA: TGTGCCAGCAGCCAAGATAGTAGCGGGTACGAGCAGTACTTC
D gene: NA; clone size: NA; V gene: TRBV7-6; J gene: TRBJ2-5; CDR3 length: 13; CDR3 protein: CASSLTRWETQYF; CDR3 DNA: TGTGCCAGCAGCCTAACGCGGTGGGAGACCCAGTACTTC
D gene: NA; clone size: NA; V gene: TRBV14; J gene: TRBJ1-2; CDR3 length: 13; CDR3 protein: CASSQVTGRGYTF; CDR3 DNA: TGTGCCAGCAGCCAAGTAACAGGTCGGGGCTACACCTTC
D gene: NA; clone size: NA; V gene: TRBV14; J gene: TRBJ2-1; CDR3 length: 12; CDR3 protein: CASSPNYNEQFF; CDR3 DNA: TGTGCCAGCAGCCCAAATTACAATGAGCAGTTCTTC
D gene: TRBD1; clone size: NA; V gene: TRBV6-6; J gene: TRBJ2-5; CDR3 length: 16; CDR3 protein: CASSLYDRDSQETQYF; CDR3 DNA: TGTGCCAGCAGTCTATATGACCGGGACAGCCAAGAGACCCAGTACTTC
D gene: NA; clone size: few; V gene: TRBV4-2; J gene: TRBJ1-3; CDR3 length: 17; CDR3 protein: CASSLSGATPSGNTIYF; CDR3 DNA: TGTGCCAGCAGCCTATCCGGCGCGACCCCCTCTGGAAACACCATATATTTT
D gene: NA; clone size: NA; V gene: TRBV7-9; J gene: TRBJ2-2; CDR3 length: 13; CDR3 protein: CTSTGGSAGELFF; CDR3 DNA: TGTACCAGCACCGGAGGATCCGCCGGGGAGCTGTTTTTT
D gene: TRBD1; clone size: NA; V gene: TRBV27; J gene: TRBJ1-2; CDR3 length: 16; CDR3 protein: CASSLSWQGGFVGYTF; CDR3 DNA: TGTGCCAGCAGTTTATCGTGGCAGGGGGGTTTCGTGGGCTACACCTTC
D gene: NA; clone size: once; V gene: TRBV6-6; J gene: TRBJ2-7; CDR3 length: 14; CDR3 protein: CASSSTDGVGEQYF; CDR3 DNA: TGTGCCAGCAGTTCGACGGATGGCGTGGGGGAGCAGTACTTC
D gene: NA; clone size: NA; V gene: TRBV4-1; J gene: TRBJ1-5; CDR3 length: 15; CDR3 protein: CASSQVRGSYQPQHF; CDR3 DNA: TGCGCCAGCAGCCAAGTCCGCGGGAGTTATCAGCCCCAGCATTTT
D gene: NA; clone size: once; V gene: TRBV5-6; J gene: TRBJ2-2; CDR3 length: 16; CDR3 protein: CASNSDAGVSSGELFF; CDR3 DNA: TGTGCCAGCAACTCCGACGCAGGGGTTTCTTCCGGGGAGCTGTTTTTT
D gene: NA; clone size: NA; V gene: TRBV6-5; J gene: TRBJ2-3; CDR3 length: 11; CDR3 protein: CASRNTDTQYF; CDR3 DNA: TGTGCCAGCAGAAACACAGATACGCAGTATTTT
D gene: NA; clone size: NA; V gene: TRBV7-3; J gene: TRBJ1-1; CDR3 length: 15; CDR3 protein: CASSSGAPGWTEAFF; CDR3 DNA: TGTGCCAGCAGCTCAGGGGCCCCGGGGTGGACTGAAGCTTTCTTT